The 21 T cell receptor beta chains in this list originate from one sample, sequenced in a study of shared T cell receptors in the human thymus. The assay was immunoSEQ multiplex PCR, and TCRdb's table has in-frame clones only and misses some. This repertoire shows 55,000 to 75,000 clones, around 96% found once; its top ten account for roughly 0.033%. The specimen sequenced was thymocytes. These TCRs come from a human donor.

The CDR3: CSVSGGQYEGLNEKLFF. The CDR3 region has the DNA TGCAGCGTAAGCGGGGGACAGTATGAGGGGCTTAATGAAAAACTGTTTTTT. The V and J genes are TRBV29-1 and TRBJ1-4, with 7 bases identical to TRBD1. V lost 6 bases, J lost 4 bases, and 17 bases stayed unmatched. There are 17 residues in the CDR3. Germline V CDR1 and CDR2: SQVTM, ANQGSEA.

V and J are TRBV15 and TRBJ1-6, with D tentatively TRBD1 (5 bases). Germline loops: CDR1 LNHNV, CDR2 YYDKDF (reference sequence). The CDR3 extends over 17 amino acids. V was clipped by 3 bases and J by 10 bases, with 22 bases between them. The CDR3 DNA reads TGTGCCACCAGCAGCTTAGGTCTGAGGGGACGCGACTCACCCCTCCACTTT. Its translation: CATSSLGLRGRDSPLHF. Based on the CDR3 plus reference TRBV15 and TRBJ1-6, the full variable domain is DAMVIQNPRYQVTQFGKPVTLSCSQTLNHNVMYWYQQKSSQAPKLLFHYYDKDFNNEADTPDNFQSRRPNTSFCFLDIRSPGLGDTAMYLCATSSLGLRGRDSPLHFGNGTRLTVT.

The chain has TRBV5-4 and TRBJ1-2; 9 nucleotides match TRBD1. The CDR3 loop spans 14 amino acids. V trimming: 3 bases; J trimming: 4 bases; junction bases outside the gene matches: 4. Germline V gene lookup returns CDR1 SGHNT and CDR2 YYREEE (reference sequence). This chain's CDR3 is CASSSDRGVYGYTF. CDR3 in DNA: TGTGCCAGCAGCTCCGACAGGGGGGTCTATGGCTACACCTTC.

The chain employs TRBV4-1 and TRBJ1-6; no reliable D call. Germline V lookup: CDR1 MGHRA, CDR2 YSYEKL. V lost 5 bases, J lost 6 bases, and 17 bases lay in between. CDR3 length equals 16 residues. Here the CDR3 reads CASSITGIRFNSPLHF. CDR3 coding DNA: TGCGCCAGCAGCATTACCGGGATCCGCTTTAATTCACCCCTCCACTTT.

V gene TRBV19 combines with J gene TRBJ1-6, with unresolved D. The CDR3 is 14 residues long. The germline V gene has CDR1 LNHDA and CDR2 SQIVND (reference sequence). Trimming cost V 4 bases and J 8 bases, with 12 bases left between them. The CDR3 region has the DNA TGTGCCAGTAGTACCCGGACCGGGCATTCACCCCTCCACTTT. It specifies CASSTRTGHSPLHF.

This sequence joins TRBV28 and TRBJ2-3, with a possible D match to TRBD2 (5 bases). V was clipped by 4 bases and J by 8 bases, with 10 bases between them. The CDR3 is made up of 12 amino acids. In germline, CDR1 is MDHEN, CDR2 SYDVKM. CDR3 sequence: CASSSSGRTQYF. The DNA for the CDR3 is TGTGCCAGCAGTTCCAGCGGACGTACGCAGTATTTT.

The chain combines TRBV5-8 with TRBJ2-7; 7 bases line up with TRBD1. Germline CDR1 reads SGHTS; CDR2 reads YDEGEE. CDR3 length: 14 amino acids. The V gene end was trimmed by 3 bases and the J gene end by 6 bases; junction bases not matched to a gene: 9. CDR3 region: CASSWHRGLGEQYF. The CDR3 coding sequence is TGTGCCAGCAGCTGGCACAGGGGCTTGGGCGAGCAGTACTTC.

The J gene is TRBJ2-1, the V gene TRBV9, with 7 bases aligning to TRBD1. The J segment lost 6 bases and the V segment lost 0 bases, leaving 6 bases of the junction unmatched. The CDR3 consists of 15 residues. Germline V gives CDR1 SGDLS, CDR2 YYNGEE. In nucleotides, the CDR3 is TGTGCCAGCAGCGTAGTGACAGGGAATCGCAATGAGCAGTTCTTC. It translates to CASSVVTGNRNEQFF. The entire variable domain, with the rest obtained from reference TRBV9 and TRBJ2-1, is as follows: DSGVTQTPKHLITATGQRVTLRCSPRSGDLSVYWYQQSLDQGLQFLIQYYNGEERAKGNILERFSAQQFPDLHSELNLSSLELGDSALYFCASSVVTGNRNEQFFGPGTRLTVL.

The CDR3 loop is CASSQDLGQGNYGYTF. CDR3 DNA: TGTGCCAGCAGCCAAGACCTGGGACAGGGAAACTATGGCTACACCTTC. The chain is built from TRBV4-2 and TRBJ1-2; 9 bases are a match to TRBD1. CDR1 is LGHNA, CDR2 YNFKEQ, per germline. This CDR3 comprises 16 residues. V shed 0 bases, J shed 2 bases, and the junction held 4 bases outside the gene matches.

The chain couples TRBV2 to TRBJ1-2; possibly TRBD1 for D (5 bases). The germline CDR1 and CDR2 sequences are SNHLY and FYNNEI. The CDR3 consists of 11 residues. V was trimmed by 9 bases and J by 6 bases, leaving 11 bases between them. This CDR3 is CARGPADGYTF. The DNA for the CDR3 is TGTGCCAGGGGGCCGGCGGATGGCTACACCTTC.

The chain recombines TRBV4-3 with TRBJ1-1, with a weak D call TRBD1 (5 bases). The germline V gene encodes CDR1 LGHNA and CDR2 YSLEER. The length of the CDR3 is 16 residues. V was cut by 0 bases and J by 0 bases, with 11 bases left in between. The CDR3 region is CASSQDPTVLNTEAFF. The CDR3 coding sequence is TGCGCCAGCAGCCAAGACCCGACAGTGTTGAACACTGAAGCTTTCTTT.

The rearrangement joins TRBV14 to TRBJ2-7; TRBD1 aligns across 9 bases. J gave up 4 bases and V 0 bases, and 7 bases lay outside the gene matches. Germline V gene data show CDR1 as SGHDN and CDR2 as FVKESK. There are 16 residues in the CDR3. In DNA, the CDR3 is TGTGCCAGCAGCCAAGAAGCACGGGACAGGGCATACGAGCAGTACTTC. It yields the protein CASSQEARDRAYEQYF.

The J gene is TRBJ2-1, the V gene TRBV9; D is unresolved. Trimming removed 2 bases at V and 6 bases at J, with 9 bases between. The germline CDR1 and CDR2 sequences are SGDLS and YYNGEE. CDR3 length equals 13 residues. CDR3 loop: CASSVRWGNEQFF. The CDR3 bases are TGTGCCAGCAGCGTTCGATGGGGCAATGAGCAGTTCTTC.

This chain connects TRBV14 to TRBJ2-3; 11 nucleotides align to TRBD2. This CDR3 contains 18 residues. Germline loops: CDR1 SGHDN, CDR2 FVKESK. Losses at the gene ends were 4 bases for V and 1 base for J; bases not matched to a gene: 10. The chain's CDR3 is CASSPGQVLAGGTDTQYF. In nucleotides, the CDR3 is TGTGCCAGCAGCCCGGGACAGGTACTAGCGGGGGGCACAGATACGCAGTATTTT.

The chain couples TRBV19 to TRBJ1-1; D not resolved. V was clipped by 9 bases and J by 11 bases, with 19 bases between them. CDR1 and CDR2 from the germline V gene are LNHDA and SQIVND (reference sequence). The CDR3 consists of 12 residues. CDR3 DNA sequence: TGTGCCAGCTCCGTGGAGGACGGTAGGGCTTTCTTT. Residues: CASSVEDGRAFF. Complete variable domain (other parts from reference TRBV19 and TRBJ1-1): DGGITQSPKYLFRKEGQNVTLSCEQNLNHDAMYWYRQDPGQGLRLIYYSQIVNDFQKGDIAEGYSVSREKKESFPLTVTSAQKNPTAFYLCASSVEDGRAFFGQGTRLTVV.

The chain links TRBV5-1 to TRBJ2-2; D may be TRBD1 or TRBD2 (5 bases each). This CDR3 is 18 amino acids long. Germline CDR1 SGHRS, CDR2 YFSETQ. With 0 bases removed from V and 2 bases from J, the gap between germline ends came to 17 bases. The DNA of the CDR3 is TGCGCCAGCAGCTTGGTGTTGACACTGGGACGAAACACCGGGGAGCTGTTTTTT. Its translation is CASSLVLTLGRNTGELFF.

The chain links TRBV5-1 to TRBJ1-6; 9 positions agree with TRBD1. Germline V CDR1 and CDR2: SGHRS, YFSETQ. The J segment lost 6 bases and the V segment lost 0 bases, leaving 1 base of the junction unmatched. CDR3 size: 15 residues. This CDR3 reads CASSLGTGVNSPLHF. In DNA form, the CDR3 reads TGCGCCAGCAGCTTGGGGACAGGGGTTAATTCACCCCTCCACTTT.

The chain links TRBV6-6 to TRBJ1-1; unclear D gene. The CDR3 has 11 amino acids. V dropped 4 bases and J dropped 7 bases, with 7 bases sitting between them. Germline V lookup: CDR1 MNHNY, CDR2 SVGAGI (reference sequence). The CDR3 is CASSFSYEAFF. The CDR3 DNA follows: TGTGCCAGCAGTTTCTCCTATGAAGCTTTCTTT.

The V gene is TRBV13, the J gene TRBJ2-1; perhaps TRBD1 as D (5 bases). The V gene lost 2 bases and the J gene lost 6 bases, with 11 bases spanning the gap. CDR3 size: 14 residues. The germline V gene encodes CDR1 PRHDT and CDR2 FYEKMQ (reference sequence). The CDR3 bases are TGTGCCAGCAGCTTAATTTTAGGGGTCAATGAGCAGTTCTTC. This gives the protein CASSLILGVNEQFF.

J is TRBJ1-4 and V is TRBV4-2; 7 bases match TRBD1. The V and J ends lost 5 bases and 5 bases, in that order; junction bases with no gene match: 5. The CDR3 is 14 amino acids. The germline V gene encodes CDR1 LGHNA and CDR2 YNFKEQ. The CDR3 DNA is TGTGCCAGCAGCAGAGGGGACAGCAATGAAAAACTGTTTTTT. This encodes CASSRGDSNEKLFF.

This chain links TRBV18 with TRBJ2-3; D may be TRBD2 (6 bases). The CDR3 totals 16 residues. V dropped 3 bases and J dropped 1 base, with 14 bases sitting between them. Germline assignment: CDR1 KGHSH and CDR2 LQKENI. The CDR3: CASSPERWGGTDTQYF. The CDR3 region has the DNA TGTGCCAGCTCACCCGAGCGGTGGGGGGGCACAGATACGCAGTATTTT. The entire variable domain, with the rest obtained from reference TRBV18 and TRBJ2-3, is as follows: NAGVMQNPRHLVRRRGQEARLRCSPMKGHSHVYWYRQLPEEGLKFMVYLQKENIIDESGMPKERFSAEFPKEGPSILRIQQVVRGDSAAYFCASSPERWGGTDTQYFGPGTRLTVL.